This entry lists 15 T cell receptor beta chains sequenced from one sample in a study of technical replicates of blood from several donors. The assay was immunoSEQ multiplex PCR, and TCRdb's table has in-frame clones only and misses some. Among roughly 56,000 clones listed, 90% to 95% were seen once. Sequences were obtained from PBMCs. The receptors here all came from a human donor in good health. Some clones in this sample may be carry-over from other donors' samples.

This chain links TRBV6-1 with TRBJ2-7, with TRBD1 identical over 9 bases. Germline assignment: CDR1 MNHNS and CDR2 SASEGT. The CDR3 sequence is 13 residues long. V lost 8 bases to trimming and J lost 5 bases; unmatched junction nucleotides: 7. CDR3 residues: CASAAQGADEQYF. The CDR3 nucleotides are TGTGCCAGCGCAGCACAGGGGGCGGACGAGCAGTACTTC.

The chain employs TRBV6-5 and TRBJ2-1, with TRBD2 matching over 11 bases. Germline assignment: CDR1 MNHEY and CDR2 SVGAGI. There are 15 residues in the CDR3. V trimming: 8 bases; J trimming: 5 bases; junction bases outside the gene matches: 8. In DNA form, the CDR3 reads TGTGCCAGCCTAAGACTAGCGGGATACAACAATGAGCAGTTCTTC. Its translation: CASLRLAGYNNEQFF.

J is TRBJ2-3 and V is TRBV10-2, with D possibly matching TRBD2 (6 bases). Germline V lookup: CDR1 WSHSY, CDR2 SAAADI. The CDR3 sequence is 14 residues long. V lost 2 bases and J 4 bases, leaving 10 bases between the germline ends. The CDR3 sequence: CASSEAGLADTQYF. CDR3 DNA: TGCGCCAGCAGTGAGGCGGGGCTCGCAGATACGCAGTATTTT.

V is TRBV7-6 and J is TRBJ2-3, with 8 bases that match TRBD2. The germline CDR1 and CDR2 sequences are SGHVS and FNYEAQ. This CDR3 has 13 amino acids. V shed 5 bases, J shed 8 bases, and the junction held 6 bases outside the gene matches. This CDR3 reads CASSSSGDGTQYF. The CDR3 DNA follows: TGTGCCAGCAGCAGTAGCGGGGACGGTACGCAGTATTTT.

In this sample, this clone turned up once. The chain links TRBV4-3 to TRBJ2-2; 9 nucleotides align to TRBD2. This CDR3 comprises 18 residues. V trimming: 1 base; J trimming: 1 base; junction bases outside the gene matches: 7. Germline CDR1 and CDR2: LGHNA and YSLEER. Here the CDR3 DNA reads TGCGCCAGCAGCCAAGTTCCAGGTAGCGGGAGGAACACCGGGGAGCTGTTTTTT. Translated, it gives CASSQVPGSGRNTGELFF.

The gene calls are TRBV6-6 and TRBJ1-2; 9 nucleotides line up with TRBD1. The length of the CDR3 is 15 residues. CDR1 MNHNY and CDR2 SVGAGI come from the germline V gene (reference sequence). Trimming took 4 bases from V and 6 from J; bases not matched to a gene: 9. In DNA form, the CDR3 reads TGTGCCAGCAGTTGGGGACAGGGATCGGATCATGGCTACACCTTC. As protein: CASSWGQGSDHGYTF.

The chain has TRBV7-3 and TRBJ2-2; possibly TRBD1 for D (6 bases). V dropped 1 base and J dropped 6 bases, with 9 bases sitting between them. Germline CDR1 SGHTA, CDR2 FQGTGA. The CDR3 has 14 residues. The CDR3 sequence: CASSLIQGPGELFF. CDR3 DNA: TGTGCCAGCAGCTTAATACAGGGCCCCGGGGAGCTGTTTTTT.

This chain links TRBV4-1 with TRBJ1-1, with D perhaps TRBD1 (5 bases). The CDR3 extends over 18 amino acids. The germline V and J ends were trimmed by 3 bases and 0 bases, with 20 bases remaining between them. Germline V CDR1 and CDR2: MGHRA, YSYEKL. The CDR3 region has the DNA TGCGCCAGCAGCCATGTTGTTCAGGGTCGAGGAATGAACACTGAAGCTTTCTTT. It codes for CASSHVVQGRGMNTEAFF.

The V call is TRBV19, the J call TRBJ1-1; D is uncertain. Germline V lookup: CDR1 LNHDA, CDR2 SQIVND (reference sequence). The germline V and J ends were trimmed by 5 bases and 4 bases, with 17 bases remaining between them. The CDR3 extends over 15 amino acids. DNA for the CDR3: TGTGCCAGTAGTCCGAGCCGTTTGGGAGGCACTGAAGCTTTCTTT. The encoded protein is CASSPSRLGGTEAFF. Filled out from reference TRBV19 and TRBJ1-1, the complete variable domain reads DGGITQSPKYLFRKEGQNVTLSCEQNLNHDAMYWYRQDPGQGLRLIYYSQIVNDFQKGDIAEGYSVSREKKESFPLTVTSAQKNPTAFYLCASSPSRLGGTEAFFGQGTRLTVV.

This clone was observed once. The J gene is TRBJ2-4, the V gene TRBV18, with D possibly being TRBD2 (5 bases). From germline, CDR1 is KGHSH and CDR2 LQKENI. The CDR3 covers 12 residues. Trimming took off 3 bases at V and 6 bases at J, with 6 bases between the two ends. The CDR3 is CASSPEGNIQYF. CDR3 sequence (DNA): TGTGCCAGCTCACCTGAGGGAAACATTCAGTACTTC.

The rearrangement uses TRBV5-1 and TRBJ2-6; no clear D gene. The CDR3 consists of 16 residues. Germline values: CDR1 SGHRS, CDR2 YFSETQ. The germline V and J ends were trimmed by 4 bases and 0 bases, with 11 bases remaining between them. CDR3 sequence reads: CASSPGSYSGANVLTF. DNA for the CDR3: TGCGCCAGCAGCCCCGGGTCGTACTCTGGGGCCAACGTCCTGACTTTC. Full variable domain (remainder filled in from reference TRBV5-1 and TRBJ2-6): KAGVTQTPRYLIKTRGQQVTLSCSPISGHRSVSWYQQTPGQGLQFLFEYFSETQRNKGNFPGRFSGRQFSNSRSEMNVSTLELGDSALYLCASSPGSYSGANVLTFGAGSRLTVL.

The V call is TRBV2, the J call TRBJ1-6; 8 nucleotides align to TRBD1. The CDR3 consists of 15 residues. CDR1 and CDR2 (germline): SNHLY, FYNNEI. Trimming cost V 5 bases and J 6 bases; bases outside gene matches: 6. Here the CDR3 reads CASSYDRGGNSPLHF. The CDR3 DNA reads TGTGCCAGCAGTTATGACAGGGGTGGTAATTCACCCCTCCACTTT.

The chain combines TRBV5-6 with TRBJ2-1; 10 nucleotides agree with TRBD2. In germline, CDR1 is SGHDT, CDR2 YYEEEE. Trimming took 2 bases from V and 3 from J; bases not matched to a gene: 5. CDR3 length: 16 residues. The CDR3 nucleotides are TGTGCCAGCAGCTTCCAAACTAGCGGGAACTACAATGAGCAGTTCTTC. Its translation is CASSFQTSGNYNEQFF.

This chain's CDR3 is CASSPSRTGGNYGYTF. In DNA form, the CDR3 reads TGTGCCAGCAGCCCTAGCCGGACAGGGGGAAACTATGGCTACACCTTC. This chain joins TRBV5-8 and TRBJ1-2, with 10 bases identical to TRBD1. J gave up 2 bases and V 4 bases, and 8 bases lay outside the gene matches. CDR1 is SGHTS, CDR2 YDEGEE, per germline. The CDR3 length is 16 residues.

This clone showed up just once. This rearrangement joins TRBV27 to TRBJ1-6; 7 positions agree with TRBD1. J lost 4 bases, V lost 7 bases, and 4 bases had no gene match. Germline assignment: CDR1 MNHEY and CDR2 SMNVEV (reference sequence). The CDR3 is made up of 14 amino acids. CDR3 amino acids: CASTPGQYNSPLHF. Here the CDR3 DNA reads TGTGCCAGCACACCGGGACAGTATAATTCACCCCTCCACTTT.